The entry below describes one T cell receptor (beta chain). Sequence at one end of the junction differs from germline and may be a read error. CDR1 is SGHDT and CDR2 is YYEEEE in the germline V gene. The CDR3 is 15 amino acids. This specimen belongs to a study of tumor-infiltrating lymphocytes in primary liver carcinoma. Co-extracting RNA and DNA was done with about 20-33 mg of unsorted bulk tissue as input. A primer matching the constant region was used to make TCR beta cDNA from 450 to 550 ng of total RNA. Employing slightly modified ARM-PCR, three nested multiplex PCR rounds were run, and these gave rise to the TCR beta libraries. Running around 9 cycles apiece, the first two PCR rounds relied on TRBV1-TRBV30 forward primers together with a C-beta reverse primer. From the multiplex PCR reads, TCRdb called clonotypes with MiXCR, one entry per CDR3 protein. This table holds around 29,000 distinct CDR3 sequences, around 78% found once.

The rearrangement uses TRBV5-6 and TRBJ2-1; 8 bases are shared with TRBD1. The sequence came from a man between 35 and 55 years old with primary liver carcinoma and hepatitis B virus infection. Sequencing was performed on liver tumor tissue from sampling region 5. Subset of the sample: tumor region T5, tumor centre. The CDR3 nucleotides read TGTCCCAGCGGCACTGGACAGGGTTCCTACAACGAGCAGTCCTTC. This codes for CPSGTGQGSYNEQSF.